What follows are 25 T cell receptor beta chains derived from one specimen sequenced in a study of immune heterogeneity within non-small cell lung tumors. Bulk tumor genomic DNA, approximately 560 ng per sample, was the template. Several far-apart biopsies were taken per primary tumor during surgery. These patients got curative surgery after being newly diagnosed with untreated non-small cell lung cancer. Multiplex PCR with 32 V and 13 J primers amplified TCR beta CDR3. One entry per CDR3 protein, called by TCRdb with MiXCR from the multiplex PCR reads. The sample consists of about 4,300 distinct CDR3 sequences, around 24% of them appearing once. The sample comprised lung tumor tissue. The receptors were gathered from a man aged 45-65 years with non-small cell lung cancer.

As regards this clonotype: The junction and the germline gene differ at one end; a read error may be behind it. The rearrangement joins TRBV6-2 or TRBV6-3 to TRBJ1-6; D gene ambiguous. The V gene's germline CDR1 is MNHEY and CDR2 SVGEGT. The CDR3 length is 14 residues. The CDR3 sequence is CARSYEPNDSPLHF. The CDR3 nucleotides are TGTGCCAGAAGTTACGAACCTAACGATTCACCCCTCCACTTT.

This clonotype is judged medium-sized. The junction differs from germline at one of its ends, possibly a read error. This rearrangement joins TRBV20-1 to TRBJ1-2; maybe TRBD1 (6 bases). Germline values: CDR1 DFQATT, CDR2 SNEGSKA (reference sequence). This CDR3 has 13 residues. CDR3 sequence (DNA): TGCAGTGCGAGAGGGGGGGCAAACTATGGCTACACCTTC. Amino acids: CSARGGANYGYTF.

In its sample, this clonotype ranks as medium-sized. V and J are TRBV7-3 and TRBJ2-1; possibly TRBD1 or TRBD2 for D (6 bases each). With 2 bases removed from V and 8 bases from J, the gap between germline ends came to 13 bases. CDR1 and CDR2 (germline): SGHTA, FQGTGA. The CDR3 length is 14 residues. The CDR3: CASSLSGGEDEQFF. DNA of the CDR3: TGTGCCAGCAGCTTATCCGGGGGCGAGGATGAGCAGTTCTTC.

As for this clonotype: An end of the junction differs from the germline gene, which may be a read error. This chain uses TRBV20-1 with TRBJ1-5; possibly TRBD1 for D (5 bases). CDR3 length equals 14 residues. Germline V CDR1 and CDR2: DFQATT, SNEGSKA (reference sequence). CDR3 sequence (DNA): TGCATTGCTAGACCTGGGACCAAGGGCCATCCCCAGCATTTT. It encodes CIARPGTKGHPQHF.

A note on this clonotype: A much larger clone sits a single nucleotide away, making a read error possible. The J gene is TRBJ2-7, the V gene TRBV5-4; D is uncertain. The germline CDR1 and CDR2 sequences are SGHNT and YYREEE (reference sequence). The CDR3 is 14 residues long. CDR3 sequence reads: CAISSNPSSYEQYF. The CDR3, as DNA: TGTGCCATCAGCTCCAACCCTAGCTCCTACGAGCAGTACTTC.

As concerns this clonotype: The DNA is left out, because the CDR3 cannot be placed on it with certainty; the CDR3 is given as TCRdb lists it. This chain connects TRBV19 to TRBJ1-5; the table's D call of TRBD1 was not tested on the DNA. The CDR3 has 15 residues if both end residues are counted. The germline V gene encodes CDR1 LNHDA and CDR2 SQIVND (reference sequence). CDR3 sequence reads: CASSDWGGGNQPPHF.

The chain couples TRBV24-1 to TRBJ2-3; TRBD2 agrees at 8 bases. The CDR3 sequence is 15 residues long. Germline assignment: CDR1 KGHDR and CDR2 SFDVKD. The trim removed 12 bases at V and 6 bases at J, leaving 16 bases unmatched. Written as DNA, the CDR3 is TGTGCCGCCGGGGGGGAACAAGGACAGATGGATACGCAGTATTTT. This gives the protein CAAGGEQGQMDTQYF.

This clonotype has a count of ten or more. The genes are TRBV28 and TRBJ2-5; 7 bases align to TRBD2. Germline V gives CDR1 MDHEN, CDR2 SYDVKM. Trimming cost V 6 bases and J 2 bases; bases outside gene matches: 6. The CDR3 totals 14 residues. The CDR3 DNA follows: TGTGCCAGCAGCCTGGGGGGAGGGCAAGAGACCCAGTACTTC. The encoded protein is CASSLGGGQETQYF.

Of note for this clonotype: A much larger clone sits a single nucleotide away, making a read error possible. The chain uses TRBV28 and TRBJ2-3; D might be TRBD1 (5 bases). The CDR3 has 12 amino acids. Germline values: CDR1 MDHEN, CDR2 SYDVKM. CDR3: CASSGSTGTQYF. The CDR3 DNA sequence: TGTGCCAGCAGCGGTTCCACAGGTACGCAGTATTTT.

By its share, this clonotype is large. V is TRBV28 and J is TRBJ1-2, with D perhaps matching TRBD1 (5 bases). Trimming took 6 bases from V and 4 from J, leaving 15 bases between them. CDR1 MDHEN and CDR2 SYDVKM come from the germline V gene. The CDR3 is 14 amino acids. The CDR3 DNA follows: TGTGCCAGCAGATCTTCCGGGACGGCCTATGGCTACACCTTC. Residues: CASRSSGTAYGYTF.

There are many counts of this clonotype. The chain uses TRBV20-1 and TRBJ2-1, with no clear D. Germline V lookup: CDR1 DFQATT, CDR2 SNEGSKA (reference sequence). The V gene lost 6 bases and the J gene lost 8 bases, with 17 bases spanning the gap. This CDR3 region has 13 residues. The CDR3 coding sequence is TGCAGTGCCCCCGGTTACCGGGCGGATGAGCAGTTCTTC. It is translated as CSAPGYRADEQFF.

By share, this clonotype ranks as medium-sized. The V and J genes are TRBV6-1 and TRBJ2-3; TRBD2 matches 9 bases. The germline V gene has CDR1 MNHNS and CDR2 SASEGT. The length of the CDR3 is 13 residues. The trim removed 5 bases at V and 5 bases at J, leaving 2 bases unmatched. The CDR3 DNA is TGTGCCAGCAGTCTAGCGGGGAGAGATACGCAGTATTTT. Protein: CASSLAGRDTQYF.

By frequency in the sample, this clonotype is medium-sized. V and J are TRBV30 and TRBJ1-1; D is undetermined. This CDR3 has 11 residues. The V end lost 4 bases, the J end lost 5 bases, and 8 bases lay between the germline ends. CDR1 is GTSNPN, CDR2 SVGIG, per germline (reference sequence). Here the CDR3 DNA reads TGTGCCTGGATACGGCGTACTGAAGCTTTCTTT. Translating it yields CAWIRRTEAFF.

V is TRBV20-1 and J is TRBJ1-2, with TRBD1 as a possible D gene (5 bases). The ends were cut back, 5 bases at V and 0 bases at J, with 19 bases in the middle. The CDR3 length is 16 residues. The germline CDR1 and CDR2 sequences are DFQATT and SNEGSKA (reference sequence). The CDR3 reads CSAGIGGAVANYGYTF. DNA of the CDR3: TGCAGTGCTGGGATCGGAGGGGCAGTAGCTAACTATGGCTACACCTTC.

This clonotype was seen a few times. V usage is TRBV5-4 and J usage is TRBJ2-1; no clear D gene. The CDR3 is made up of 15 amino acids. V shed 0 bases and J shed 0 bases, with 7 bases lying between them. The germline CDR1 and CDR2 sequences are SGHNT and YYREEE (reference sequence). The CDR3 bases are TGTGCCAGCAGCTTGGGTTTAGGCTCCTACAATGAGCAGTTCTTC. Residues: CASSLGLGSYNEQFF.

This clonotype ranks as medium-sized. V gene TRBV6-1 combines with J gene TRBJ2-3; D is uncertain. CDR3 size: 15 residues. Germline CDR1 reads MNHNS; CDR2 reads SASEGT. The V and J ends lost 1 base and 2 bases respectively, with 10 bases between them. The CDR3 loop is CASSEGSYHTDTQYF. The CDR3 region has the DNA TGTGCCAGCAGTGAAGGCAGCTACCACACAGATACGCAGTATTTT.

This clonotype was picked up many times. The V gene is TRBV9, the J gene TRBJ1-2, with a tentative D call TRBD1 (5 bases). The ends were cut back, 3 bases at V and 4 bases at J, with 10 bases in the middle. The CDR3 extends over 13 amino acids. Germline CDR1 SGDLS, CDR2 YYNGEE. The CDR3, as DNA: TGTGCCAGCAGCGCGGGGGGTGGCTATGGCTACACCTTC. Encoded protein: CASSAGGGYGYTF.

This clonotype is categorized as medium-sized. The CDR3 sequence is CASSAGTGGAEAFF. CDR3 coding DNA: TGTGCCAGCAGTGCCGGGACAGGGGGCGCTGAAGCTTTCTTT. This chain links TRBV6-1 with TRBJ1-1, with 12 bases lining up with TRBD1. The CDR3 runs to 14 residues. V lost 4 bases, J lost 6 bases, and 3 bases stayed unmatched. CDR1 and CDR2 from the germline V gene are MNHNS and SASEGT.

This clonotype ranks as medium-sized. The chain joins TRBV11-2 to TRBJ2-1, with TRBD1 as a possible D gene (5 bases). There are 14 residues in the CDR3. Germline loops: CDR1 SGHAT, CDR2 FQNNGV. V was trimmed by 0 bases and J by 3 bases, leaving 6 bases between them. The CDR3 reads CASSLEGDYNEQFF. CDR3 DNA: TGTGCCAGCAGCTTAGAAGGGGACTACAATGAGCAGTTCTTC.

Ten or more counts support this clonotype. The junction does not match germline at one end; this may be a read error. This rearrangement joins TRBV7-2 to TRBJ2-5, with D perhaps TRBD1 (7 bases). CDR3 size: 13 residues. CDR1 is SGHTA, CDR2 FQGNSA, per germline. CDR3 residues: CVSSQGGQPAQYF. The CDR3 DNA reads TGTGTCAGCAGCCAGGGGGGCCAGCCGGCCCAGTACTTC.

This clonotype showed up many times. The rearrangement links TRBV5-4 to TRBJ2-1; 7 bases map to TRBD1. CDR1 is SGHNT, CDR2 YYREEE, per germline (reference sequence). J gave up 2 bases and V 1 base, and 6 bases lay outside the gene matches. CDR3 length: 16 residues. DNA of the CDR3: TGTGCCAGCAGCTTGTCCCCCGGGACAGCCTACAATGAGCAGTTCTTC. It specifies CASSLSPGTAYNEQFF.

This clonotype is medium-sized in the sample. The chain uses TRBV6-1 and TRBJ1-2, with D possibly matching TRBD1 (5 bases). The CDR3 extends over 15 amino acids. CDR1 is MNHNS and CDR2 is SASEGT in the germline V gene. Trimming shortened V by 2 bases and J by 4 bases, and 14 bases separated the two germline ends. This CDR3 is CASSENKQGPYGYTF. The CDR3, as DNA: TGTGCCAGCAGTGAAAATAAGCAGGGACCCTATGGCTACACCTTC.

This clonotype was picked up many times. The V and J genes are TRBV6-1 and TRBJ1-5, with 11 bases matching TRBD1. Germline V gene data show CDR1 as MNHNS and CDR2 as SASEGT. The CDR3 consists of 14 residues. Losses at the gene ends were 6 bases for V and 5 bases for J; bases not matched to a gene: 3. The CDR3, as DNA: TGTGCCAGCAGCCGGACAGGGGGCGATCAGCCCCAGCATTTT. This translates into CASSRTGGDQPQHF.

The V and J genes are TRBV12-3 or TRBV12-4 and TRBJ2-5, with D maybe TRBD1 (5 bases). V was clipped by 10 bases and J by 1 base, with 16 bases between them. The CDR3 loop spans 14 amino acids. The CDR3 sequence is CAISHFDSQETQYF. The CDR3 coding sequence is TGTGCCATCTCCCATTTTGACAGCCAAGAGACCCAGTACTTC.

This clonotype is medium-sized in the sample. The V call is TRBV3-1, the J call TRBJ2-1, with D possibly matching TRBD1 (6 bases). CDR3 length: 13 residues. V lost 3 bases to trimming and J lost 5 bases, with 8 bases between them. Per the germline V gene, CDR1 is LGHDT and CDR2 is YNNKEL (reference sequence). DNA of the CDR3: TGTGCCAGCAGCCAGGGGGCCCACAATGAGCAGTTCTTC. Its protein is CASSQGAHNEQFF.